These 6 T cell receptor beta chains share one sample of origin, sequenced in a study of blood T cell repertoires in COVID-19 (TCRdb year 2020). The protocol used for the library was the immunoSEQ multiplex PCR assay. TCRdb took over this immuneACCESS table, retaining in-frame rearrangements with V and J assigned. Such tables are incomplete; in checked studies, under half of the missing clones stem from an unresolved V gene, and the remainder is unexplained. Present in this sample are tens of thousands of clones, around 83% of which were seen just once. 35% to 55% of the sample is held by the ten biggest clonotypes. Specimen: peripheral blood. The receptors were sampled from a man aged 55 to 70 with active or convalescent COVID-19.

The chain combines TRBV4-3 with TRBJ1-3, with D tentatively TRBD1 (6 bases). This CDR3 spans 14 amino acids. Looked up from germline, CDR1 is LGHNA and CDR2 is YSLEER. V was pared by 2 bases and J by 1 base, with 6 bases between. This chain's CDR3 is CASSQTGSGNTIYF. The CDR3 region has the DNA TGCGCCAGCAGCCAAACAGGGTCTGGAAACACCATATATTTT.

The V gene is TRBV28, the J gene TRBJ1-1; no reliable D call. Germline values: CDR1 MDHEN, CDR2 SYDVKM. Trimming took off 8 bases at V and 3 bases at J, with 13 bases between the two ends. The CDR3 sequence is 13 residues long. CDR3 sequence (DNA): TGTGCCAGCTCCGTAGTCCCCTACACTGAAGCTTTCTTT. Residues: CASSVVPYTEAFF.

The rearrangement links TRBV6-1 to TRBJ2-2; the match to TRBD2 covers 11 bases. From germline, CDR1 is MNHNS and CDR2 SASEGT. Germline trimming cut 2 bases from V and 4 bases from J; bases unmatched to any gene: 6. The CDR3 contains 17 residues. The CDR3 DNA reads TGTGCCAGCAGTGAATTAGCGGGGGGGCCCGGCACCGGGGAGCTGTTTTTT. Translation: CASSELAGGPGTGELFF.

V and J are TRBV6-5 and TRBJ1-2; TRBD1 is a possible D gene (5 bases). The germline V gene encodes CDR1 MNHEY and CDR2 SVGAGI. CDR3 size: 14 residues. Deletions cut 0 bases from V and 8 bases from J, with 13 bases between. The CDR3 nucleotides are TGTGCCAGCAGTTACTCGAGGCAGGGTAGCGGCTACACCTTC. This encodes CASSYSRQGSGYTF.

V gene TRBV7-9 combines with J gene TRBJ2-1; D is undetermined. Germline CDR1 and CDR2: SEHNR and FQNEAQ (reference sequence). V was pared by 5 bases and J by 13 bases, with 18 bases between. The CDR3 consists of 13 residues. CDR3 in amino acids: CASSRSPREPQFF. The CDR3 DNA follows: TGTGCCAGCAGCCGATCGCCACGAGAACCTCAGTTCTTC. Full variable domain (remainder filled in from reference TRBV7-9 and TRBJ2-1): DTGVSQNPRHKITKRGQNVTFRCDPISEHNRLYWYRQTLGQGPEFLTYFQNEAQLEKSRLLSDRFSAERPKGSFSTLEIQRTEQGDSAMYLCASSRSPREPQFFGPGTRLTVL.

This chain uses TRBV18 with TRBJ2-6, with TRBD1 as a possible D gene (6 bases). V lost 2 bases and J 0 bases, leaving 20 bases between the germline ends. The CDR3 loop spans 20 amino acids. Germline V gene sequence: CDR1 KGHSH, CDR2 LQKENI. The DNA for the CDR3 is TGTGCCAGCTCACCAGGTCATCCCGCACAGGGAAACTCTGGGGCCAACGTCCTGACTTTC. This encodes CASSPGHPAQGNSGANVLTF. Complete variable domain (other parts from reference TRBV18 and TRBJ2-6): NAGVMQNPRHLVRRRGQEARLRCSPMKGHSHVYWYRQLPEEGLKFMVYLQKENIIDESGMPKERFSAEFPKEGPSILRIQQVVRGDSAAYFCASSPGHPAQGNSGANVLTFGAGSRLTVL.